These 18 T cell receptor beta chains were sequenced from one sample in a study of CXCR3-negative and CXCR3-positive naive CD8 T cells. Carrying UMI labels, the TRB cDNA libraries were prepared through 5' RACE. TCRdb re-called the 5' RACE reads and gives one entry per CDR3 protein, without DNA. The sample yields roughly 40,000 distinct CDR3 sequences, of which the top ten take up 6% to 8.5%. Input material: memory CD8+ T cells from blood. These receptors all come from a human donor in good health. Some clones in this sample may be carry-over from other donors' samples.

The rearrangement joins TRBV29-1 to TRBJ2-3. CDR3 size: 14 residues. Per germline, CDR1 SQVTM and CDR2 ANQGSEA. CDR3 amino acids: CSVGEVSSTDTQYF.

This chain links TRBV7-9 with TRBJ2-7; TCRdb's D call of TRBD1 is untestable without DNA. The CDR3 has 17 amino acids. Looked up from germline, CDR1 is SEHNR and CDR2 is FQNEAQ (reference sequence). The CDR3 sequence is CASSSSPGTGFSYEQYF.

The chain combines TRBV29-1 with TRBJ2-1. The CDR3 consists of 11 residues. The germline V gene encodes CDR1 SQVTM and CDR2 ANQGSEA. The CDR3 sequence is CSVVSEREQFF.

The rearrangement links TRBV4-3 to TRBJ2-2; TCRdb proposes TRBD2, but this gene call is untestable without DNA. The CDR3 is 17 amino acids. CDR1 is LGHNA, CDR2 YSLEER, per germline. CDR3 residues: CASSQASGGVGWRELFF.

The chain links TRBV5-4 to TRBJ1-1; the TRBD1 assignment by TCRdb is unverifiable without DNA. Looked up from germline, CDR1 is SGHNT and CDR2 is YYREEE (reference sequence). The CDR3 has 14 amino acids. CDR3 loop: CASSETGGDTEAFF.

CDR3 sequence: CSVGLAGLDEQFF. This rearrangement joins TRBV29-1 to TRBJ2-1; TCRdb's assignment of TRBD2 cannot be checked, as there is no DNA. The germline V gene has CDR1 SQVTM and CDR2 ANQGSEA. CDR3 length: 13 residues.

The gene calls are TRBV20-1 and TRBJ1-5; TCRdb's assignment of TRBD1 cannot be checked, as there is no DNA. The CDR3 spans 15 residues. CDR1 is DFQATT, CDR2 SNEGSKA, per germline (reference sequence). This CDR3 reads CSAKPPDREGQPQHF.

The chain combines TRBV6-5 with TRBJ2-3; TCRdb returns TRBD2, unconfirmable since there is no DNA. The CDR3 sequence is 15 residues long. Germline assignment: CDR1 MNHEY and CDR2 SVGAGI. This CDR3 is CASSYEAGAADTQYF.

The rearrangement uses TRBV5-5 and TRBJ2-5; TCRdb's D call, TRBD2, is unchecked because there is no DNA. In germline, CDR1 is SGHKS, CDR2 YYEKEE (reference sequence). The CDR3 length is 16 residues. The CDR3: CASVSPRGGNQETQYF.

The chain joins TRBV6-2 or TRBV6-3 to TRBJ2-1. Germline V CDR1 and CDR2: MNHEY, SVGEGT. CDR3 length: 18 amino acids. The CDR3: CASSFPVASTSSYNEQFF.

V is TRBV15 and J is TRBJ2-2; TCRdb selects TRBD2, and the lack of DNA leaves this call unchecked. This CDR3 is 15 amino acids long. Germline CDR1 is LNHNV and CDR2 is YYDKDF (reference sequence). CDR3 residues: CATQREGLNTGELFF.

The gene calls are TRBV7-2 and TRBJ2-7; lacking DNA, the TRBD2 call made by TCRdb goes unchecked. The CDR3 spans 16 residues. Germline V CDR1 and CDR2: SGHTA, FQGNSA. CDR3 region: CASSPVPNSEYYEQYF.

The chain couples TRBV29-1 to TRBJ2-5; the D gene TCRdb calls, TRBD1, cannot be checked with no DNA. Germline V CDR1 and CDR2: SQVTM, ANQGSEA. This CDR3 comprises 13 residues. CDR3 residues: CSAAGQGRETQYF.

The CDR3 spells CASSTRTNTGELFF. This chain links TRBV28 with TRBJ2-2. Germline lookup yields CDR1 MDHEN and CDR2 SYDVKM. This CDR3 comprises 14 residues.

The V and J genes are TRBV10-3 and TRBJ2-7. The CDR3 extends over 13 amino acids. Germline loops: CDR1 ENHRY, CDR2 SYGVKD. CDR3: CAIREGATYEQYF.

The CDR3 loop reads CATTDGTYEQYF. The V and J genes are TRBV19 and TRBJ2-7; TCRdb designates TRBD1, a call that cannot be tested without DNA. The CDR3 loop spans 12 amino acids. Germline CDR1 and CDR2: LNHDA and SQIVND (reference sequence).

The chain is built from TRBV18 and TRBJ2-1; TCRdb reports TRBD1, a call that lacks DNA to check it against. The CDR3 consists of 16 residues. Germline V CDR1 and CDR2: KGHSH, LQKENI. The CDR3 sequence: CASSPSGTGAYSEQFF. Filled out from reference TRBV18 and TRBJ2-1, the complete variable domain reads NAGVMQNPRHLVRRRGQEARLRCSPMKGHSHVYWYRQLPEEGLKFMVYLQKENIIDESGMPKERFSAEFPKEGPSILRIQQVVRGDSAAYFCASSPSGTGAYSEQFFGPGTRLTVL.

The rearrangement joins TRBV29-1 to TRBJ2-4. Germline V lookup: CDR1 SQVTM, CDR2 ANQGSEA. The CDR3 is 12 amino acids. The CDR3 sequence is CSVGSRLDIQYF.